This T cell receptor (beta chain) emerged from a study of cytomegalovirus exposure and HLA in healthy donors. The CDR3 extends over 15 amino acids. Germline V CDR1 and CDR2: SGHRS, YFSETQ. J gave up 2 bases and V 6 bases, and 2 bases lay outside the gene matches. Amplification used 60 Vbeta primers and 13 Jbeta primers. Generated by immunoSEQ multiplex PCR, the TCRdb table keeps only in-frame clones and is missing some. The sample consists of fewer than 200,000 clones, approximately 82% of them appearing once. This receptor was obtained from a girl aged 2-10 years in good health and CMV-seropositive. Material: PBMCs. The V call is TRBV5-1, the J call TRBJ2-7; 16 positions agree with TRBD2. CDR3 coding DNA: TGCGCCAGCAAGGGACTAGCGGGAGGGCCCTACGAGCAGTACTTC. This translates into CASKGLAGGPYEQYF.